Following are 26 T cell receptor beta chains from one sample sequenced in a study of sequential checkpoint blockade in melanoma. Treatment denoted: randomized to nivolumab then ipilimumab (arm A) or the reverse (arm B). Generated by immunoSEQ multiplex PCR, the TCRdb table keeps only in-frame clones and is missing some. Among about 21,000 clones listed, roughly 80% were seen once. The starting material was CD8+ T cells sorted from blood (inferred from file names), obtained from a patient given nivolumab and ipilimumab in sequence. Source of these receptors: a human donor with melanoma.

The CDR3 loop reads CASSPGLAGDSTGELFF. The CDR3 region has the DNA TGCGCCAGCAGCCCTGGACTAGCGGGAGATTCCACCGGGGAGCTGTTTTTT. The V and J genes are TRBV5-1 and TRBJ2-2, with 13 bases matching TRBD2. The junction had 7 bases not matched to a gene; V was cut back by 4 bases and J by 4 bases. CDR3 size: 17 residues. CDR1 is SGHRS and CDR2 is YFSETQ in the germline V gene.

The rearrangement uses TRBV19 and TRBJ1-2; 12 positions match TRBD1. Germline CDR1 and CDR2: LNHDA and SQIVND (reference sequence). Germline trimming cut 5 bases from V and 3 bases from J; bases unmatched to any gene: 16. The CDR3 contains 19 residues. DNA for the CDR3: TGTGCCAGTAGTCTCGGGACAGGGGGCACTTCAGGTGCCGACTATGGCTACACCTTC. Translation: CASSLGTGGTSGADYGYTF.

This clone is a singleton in its sample. CDR3 in DNA: TGTGCCTGGAGTGTACTTAACAGGGGCCCAGCTAACTATGGCTACACCTTC. This translates into CAWSVLNRGPANYGYTF. V gene TRBV30 combines with J gene TRBJ1-2; TRBD1 agrees at 7 bases. The V gene's germline CDR1 is GTSNPN and CDR2 SVGIG (reference sequence). Losses at the gene ends were 0 bases for V and 0 bases for J; bases not matched to a gene: 10. The CDR3 spans 17 residues.

The rearrangement links TRBV5-1 to TRBJ2-1, with D tentatively TRBD2 (5 bases). V was cut by 6 bases and J by 5 bases, with 12 bases left in between. The CDR3 has 13 amino acids. From germline, CDR1 is SGHRS and CDR2 YFSETQ. The CDR3 region has the DNA TGCGCCAGCATCGGCCCCGGGAACAATGAGCAGTTCTTC. Its translation is CASIGPGNNEQFF.

J is TRBJ1-4 and V is TRBV7-9; D is perhaps TRBD1 (5 bases). Trimming shortened V by 5 bases and J by 5 bases, and 15 bases separated the two germline ends. Germline assignment: CDR1 SEHNR and CDR2 FQNEAQ (reference sequence). The length of the CDR3 is 15 residues. CDR3 sequence (DNA): TGTGCCAGCAGCCCCCCCCGGGGGTACAATGAAAAACTGTTTTTT. Its translation is CASSPPRGYNEKLFF.

The chain uses TRBV27 and TRBJ2-7, with 9 bases matching TRBD1. Germline CDR1 is MNHEY and CDR2 is SMNVEV (reference sequence). This CDR3 region has 14 residues. Losses at the gene ends were 6 bases for V and 6 bases for J; bases not matched to a gene: 9. The CDR3 sequence: CASRITGGSFEQYF. CDR3 in DNA: TGTGCCAGCAGGATTACAGGGGGCAGTTTCGAGCAGTACTTC.

Of note for this clone: At one boundary the junction diverges from the germline segment, which might be a read error. The chain is built from TRBV27 and TRBJ2-7; TRBD1 agrees at 11 bases. The CDR3 consists of 15 residues. Germline CDR1 and CDR2: MNHEY and SMNVEV (reference sequence). The CDR3 reads CASSLYGQGAYERYF. CDR3 coding DNA: TGTGCCAGCAGTCTATATGGACAGGGGGCCTACGAGCGGTACTTC.

The chain joins TRBV5-4 to TRBJ2-1; D remains unclear. The V end was cut by 6 bases, the J end by 5 bases, with 12 bases between. Germline CDR1 is SGHNT and CDR2 is YYREEE (reference sequence). The CDR3 runs to 13 residues. In DNA form, the CDR3 reads TGTGCCAGCACCTTACCTCCAGACAATGAGCAGTTCTTC. Encoded protein: CASTLPPDNEQFF.

This chain joins TRBV6-6 and TRBJ1-4; D might be TRBD1 (5 bases). This CDR3 spans 13 amino acids. With 6 bases removed from V and 5 bases from J, the gap between germline ends came to 10 bases. Germline assignment: CDR1 MNHNY and CDR2 SVGAGI (reference sequence). The CDR3, as DNA: TGTGCCAGCAGACAGGCGCCGAATGAAAAACTGTTTTTT. Amino acid sequence: CASRQAPNEKLFF.

This chain joins TRBV30 and TRBJ1-1; D is perhaps TRBD1 (5 bases). There are 12 residues in the CDR3. Germline-derived CDR1 and CDR2 are GTSNPN and SVGIG (reference sequence). V lost 5 bases and J 6 bases, leaving 13 bases between the germline ends. The DNA for the CDR3 is TGTGCCTGGGGGGACTCGAGGGCTGAAGCTTTCTTT. Residues: CAWGDSRAEAFF. The full variable domain, its missing parts supplied by reference TRBV30 and TRBJ1-1, is SQTIHQWPATLVQPVGSPLSLECTVEGTSNPNLYWYRQAAGRGLQLLFYSVGIGQISSEVPQNLSASRPQDRQFILSSKKLLLSDSGFYLCAWGDSRAEAFFGQGTRLTVV.

The chain employs TRBV27 and TRBJ1-2; 9 nucleotides line up with TRBD1. Per germline, CDR1 MNHEY and CDR2 SMNVEV (reference sequence). Trimming took 3 bases from V and 2 from J; bases not matched to a gene: 4. The CDR3 loop spans 15 amino acids. CDR3 in DNA: TGTGCCAGCAGTTTTGTGGGGACAGGGAACTATGGCTACACCTTC. This translates into CASSFVGTGNYGYTF.

The CDR3 DNA follows: TGTGCCAGCAGCTTCGGTCCAAAAGAAGAGACCCAGTACTTC. Amino acids: CASSFGPKEETQYF. This rearrangement joins TRBV7-9 to TRBJ2-5; D gene ambiguous. In germline, CDR1 is SEHNR, CDR2 FQNEAQ (reference sequence). The CDR3 length is 14 residues. Trimming pared 3 bases from V and 3 bases from J, leaving 11 bases between.

The chain uses TRBV4-1 and TRBJ2-7; D is ambiguous. Trimming took off 0 bases at V and 9 bases at J, with 12 bases between the two ends. The CDR3 is made up of 13 amino acids. The germline gives CDR1 MGHRA, CDR2 YSYEKL. For the CDR3, the DNA is TGCGCCAGCAGCCAAGATTACGGAGCGCGGCAGTACTTC. Protein sequence: CASSQDYGARQYF.

Here the CDR3 DNA reads TGTGCCAGCAGACCCACGGGAGCCGATACGCAGTATTTT. It is translated as CASRPTGADTQYF. This chain joins TRBV27 and TRBJ2-3; TRBD2 might be the D (6 bases). The CDR3 contains 13 residues. Germline CDR1 and CDR2: MNHEY and SMNVEV (reference sequence). Trimming removed 6 bases from V and 6 bases from J, with 13 bases in between.

The rearrangement joins TRBV28 to TRBJ1-4; the D is unclear. This CDR3 has 16 amino acids. Looked up from germline, CDR1 is MDHEN and CDR2 is SYDVKM. Trimming took off 2 bases at V and 0 bases at J, with 10 bases between the two ends. The CDR3 here is CASSLAGYATNEKLFF. In nucleotides, the CDR3 is TGTGCCAGCAGTTTAGCGGGGTATGCAACTAATGAAAAACTGTTTTTT.

This clone was recorded only once. J is TRBJ1-5 and V is TRBV6-6; the D gene is possibly TRBD1 (5 bases). The CDR3 runs 15 residues. V was pared by 0 bases and J by 6 bases, with 12 bases between. Per germline, CDR1 MNHNY and CDR2 SVGAGI (reference sequence). CDR3 in DNA: TGTGCCAGCAGTTACTCGGGGGGGAGCGGTCAGCCCCAGCATTTT. It encodes CASSYSGGSGQPQHF.

The chain uses TRBV5-1 and TRBJ2-5, with 7 bases identical to TRBD1. With V trimmed by 1 base and J by 5 bases, 11 bases remained unmatched. The CDR3 loop spans 16 amino acids. Germline values: CDR1 SGHRS, CDR2 YFSETQ. The CDR3 here is CASSLKTGERQETQYF. The CDR3 DNA is TGCGCCAGCAGCTTGAAAACAGGGGAACGTCAGGAGACCCAGTACTTC.

The chain has TRBV11-2 and TRBJ1-5; D is unclear. The V end was cut by 0 bases, the J end by 7 bases, with 13 bases between. The CDR3 has 15 amino acids. CDR1 and CDR2 from the germline V gene are SGHAT and FQNNGV. The chain's CDR3 is CASSLESGYGQPQHF. In nucleotides, the CDR3 is TGTGCCAGCAGCTTAGAGTCGGGGTATGGGCAGCCCCAGCATTTT. Drawing the rest from reference TRBV11-2 and TRBJ1-5, the complete variable domain is EAGVAQSPRYKIIEKRQSVAFWCNPISGHATLYWYQQILGQGPKLLIQFQNNGVVDDSQLPKDRFSAERLKGVDSTLKIQPAKLEDSAVYLCASSLESGYGQPQHFGDGTRLSIL.

The J gene is TRBJ2-7, the V gene TRBV5-1; D is unclear. CDR1 is SGHRS, CDR2 YFSETQ, per germline. The CDR3 covers 14 residues. Trimming removed 1 base from V and 1 base from J, with 9 bases in between. CDR3 in DNA: TGCGCCAGCAGCTTGAGTACGAGTTCCTACGAGCAGTACTTC. As protein: CASSLSTSSYEQYF.

The chain joins TRBV6-5 to TRBJ2-5; possibly TRBD1 for D (6 bases). Germline CDR1 and CDR2: MNHEY and SVGAGI. The V end was cut by 1 base, the J end by 2 bases, with 11 bases between. The CDR3 sequence is 15 residues long. The CDR3 spells CASSYWDNHQETQYF. In nucleotides, the CDR3 is TGTGCCAGCAGTTACTGGGACAACCATCAAGAGACCCAGTACTTC.

The J gene is TRBJ1-2, the V gene TRBV2, with TRBD1 as a possible D gene (6 bases). The CDR3 is 14 residues long. Germline CDR1 reads SNHLY; CDR2 reads FYNNEI. Trimming took off 3 bases at V and 2 bases at J, with 10 bases between the two ends. The CDR3 protein is CASSDGQGNYGYTF. CDR3 sequence (DNA): TGTGCCAGCAGTGACGGGCAGGGGAACTATGGCTACACCTTC.

This clone was observed once. The chain couples TRBV5-1 to TRBJ2-5; the D gene is possibly TRBD1 (6 bases). The CDR3 runs to 14 residues. Germline lookup yields CDR1 SGHRS and CDR2 YFSETQ. The V end lost 1 base, the J end lost 5 bases, and 12 bases lay between the germline ends. The CDR3, as DNA: TGCGCCAGCAGCTTGATGGGACAAGCGGAGACCCAGTACTTC. This codes for CASSLMGQAETQYF.

This clone was observed a single time. The genes are TRBV28 and TRBJ2-7; 11 bases are shared with TRBD2. This CDR3 contains 15 residues. Germline lookup yields CDR1 MDHEN and CDR2 SYDVKM. After removal of 5 bases from V and 4 bases from J, the junction contained 7 bases not matched to a gene. The CDR3 reads CASSEPGLAVYEQYF. The CDR3 nucleotides read TGTGCCAGCAGTGAACCGGGACTAGCGGTATACGAGCAGTACTTC. Filled out from reference TRBV28 and TRBJ2-7, the complete variable domain reads DVKVTQSSRYLVKRTGEKVFLECVQDMDHENMFWYRQDPGLGLRLIYFSYDVKMKEKGDIPEGYSVSREKKERFSLILESASTNQTSMYLCASSEPGLAVYEQYFGPGTRLTVT.

This rearrangement joins TRBV12-5 to TRBJ1-1, with a possible D match to TRBD1 (6 bases). Germline values: CDR1 LGHNT, CDR2 FRNRAP. This CDR3 is 13 amino acids long. Deletions cut 11 bases from V and 11 bases from J, with 24 bases between. The CDR3 reads CAGGEAGDLEAFF. As DNA, the CDR3 is TGTGCTGGGGGTGAGGCAGGGGATTTGGAGGCTTTCTTT.

The genes are TRBV5-6 and TRBJ2-5, with 9 bases aligning to TRBD1. Germline V gene lookup returns CDR1 SGHDT and CDR2 YYEEEE. With 1 base clipped from V and 1 base from J, the junction kept 5 bases outside the gene matches. The CDR3 sequence is 16 residues long. The CDR3 protein is CASSLWGQGVQETQYF. The CDR3 coding sequence is TGTGCCAGCAGCTTGTGGGGACAGGGAGTCCAAGAGACCCAGTACTTC.

The V gene is TRBV7-2, the J gene TRBJ2-1; TRBD2 aligns across 15 bases. Germline loops: CDR1 SGHTA, CDR2 FQGNSA. The CDR3 has 16 amino acids. Losses at the gene ends were 1 base for V and 9 bases for J; bases not matched to a gene: 4. CDR3 protein: CASSLVWTSGGVEQFF. CDR3 sequence (DNA): TGTGCCAGCAGCTTAGTTTGGACTAGCGGGGGGGTTGAGCAGTTCTTC.